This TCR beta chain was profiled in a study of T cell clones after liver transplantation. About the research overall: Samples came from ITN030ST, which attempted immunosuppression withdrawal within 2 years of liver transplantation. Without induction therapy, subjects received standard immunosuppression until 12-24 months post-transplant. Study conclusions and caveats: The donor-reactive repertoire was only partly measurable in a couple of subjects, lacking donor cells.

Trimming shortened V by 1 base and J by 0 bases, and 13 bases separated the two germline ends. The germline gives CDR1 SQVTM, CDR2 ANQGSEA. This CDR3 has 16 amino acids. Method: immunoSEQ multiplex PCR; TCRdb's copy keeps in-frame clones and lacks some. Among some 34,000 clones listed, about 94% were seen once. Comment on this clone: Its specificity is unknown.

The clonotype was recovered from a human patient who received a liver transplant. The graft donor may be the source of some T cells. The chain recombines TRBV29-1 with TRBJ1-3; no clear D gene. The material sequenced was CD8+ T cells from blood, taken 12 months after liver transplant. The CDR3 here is CSVEGEGQSSGNTIYF. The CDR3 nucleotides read TGCAGCGTTGAAGGGGAAGGGCAGTCCTCTGGAAACACCATATATTTT.